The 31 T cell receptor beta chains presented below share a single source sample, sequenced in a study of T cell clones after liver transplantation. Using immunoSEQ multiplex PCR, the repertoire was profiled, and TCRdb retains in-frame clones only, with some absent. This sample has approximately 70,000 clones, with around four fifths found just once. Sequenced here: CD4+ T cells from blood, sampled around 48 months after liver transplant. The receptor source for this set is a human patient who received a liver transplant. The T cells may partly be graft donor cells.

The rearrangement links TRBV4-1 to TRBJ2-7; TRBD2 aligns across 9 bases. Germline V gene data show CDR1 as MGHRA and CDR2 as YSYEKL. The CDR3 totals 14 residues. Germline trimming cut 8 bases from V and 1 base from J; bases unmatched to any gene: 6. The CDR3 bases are TGCGCCAGCCGAGCGGGGGGCGGTTCCTACGAGCAGTACTTC. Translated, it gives CASRAGGGSYEQYF.

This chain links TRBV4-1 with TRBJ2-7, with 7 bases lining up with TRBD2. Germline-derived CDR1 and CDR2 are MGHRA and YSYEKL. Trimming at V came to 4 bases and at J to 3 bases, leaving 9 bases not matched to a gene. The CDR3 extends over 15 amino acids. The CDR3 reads CASSRPGGNFYEQYF. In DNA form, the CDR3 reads TGCGCCAGCAGCCGCCCCGGGGGGAATTTCTACGAGCAGTACTTC.

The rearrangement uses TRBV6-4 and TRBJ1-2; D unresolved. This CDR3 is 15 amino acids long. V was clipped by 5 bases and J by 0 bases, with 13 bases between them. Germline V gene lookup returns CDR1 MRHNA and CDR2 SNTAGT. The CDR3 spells CASSFNSGANYGYTF. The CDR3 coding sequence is TGTGCCAGCAGTTTTAACAGTGGGGCTAACTATGGCTACACCTTC.

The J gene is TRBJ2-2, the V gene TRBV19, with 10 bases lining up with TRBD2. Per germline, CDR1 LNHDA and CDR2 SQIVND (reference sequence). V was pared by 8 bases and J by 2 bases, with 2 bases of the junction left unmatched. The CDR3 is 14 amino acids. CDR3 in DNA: TGTGCCAGTTCTAGCGGGAGAAACACCGGGGAGCTGTTTTTT. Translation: CASSSGRNTGELFF.

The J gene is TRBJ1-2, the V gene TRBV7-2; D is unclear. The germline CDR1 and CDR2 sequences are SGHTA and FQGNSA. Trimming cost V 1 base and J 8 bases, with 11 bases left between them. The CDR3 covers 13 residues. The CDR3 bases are TGTGCCAGCAGCTTAGGAAGGGTGGAGGGCTACACCTTC. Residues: CASSLGRVEGYTF.

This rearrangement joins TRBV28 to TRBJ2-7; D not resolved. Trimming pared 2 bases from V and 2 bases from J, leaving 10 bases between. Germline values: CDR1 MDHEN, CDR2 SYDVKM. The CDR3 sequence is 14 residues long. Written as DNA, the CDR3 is TGTGCCAGCAGTTTAGCCGTGATGCCCTACGAGCAGTACTTC. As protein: CASSLAVMPYEQYF.

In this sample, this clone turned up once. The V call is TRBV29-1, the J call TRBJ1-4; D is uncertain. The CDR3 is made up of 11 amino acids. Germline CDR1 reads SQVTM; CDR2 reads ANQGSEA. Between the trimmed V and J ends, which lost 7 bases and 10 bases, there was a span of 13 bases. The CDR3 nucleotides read TGCAGCGGATCAGGCGAGGGAAAACTGTTTTTT. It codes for CSGSGEGKLFF.

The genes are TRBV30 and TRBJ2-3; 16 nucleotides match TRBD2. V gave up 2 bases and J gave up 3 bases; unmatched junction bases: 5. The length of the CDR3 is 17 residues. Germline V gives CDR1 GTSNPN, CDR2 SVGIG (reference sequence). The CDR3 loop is CAWSPGLAGGGTDTQYF. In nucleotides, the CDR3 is TGTGCCTGGAGTCCGGGACTAGCGGGAGGGGGGACAGATACGCAGTATTTT.

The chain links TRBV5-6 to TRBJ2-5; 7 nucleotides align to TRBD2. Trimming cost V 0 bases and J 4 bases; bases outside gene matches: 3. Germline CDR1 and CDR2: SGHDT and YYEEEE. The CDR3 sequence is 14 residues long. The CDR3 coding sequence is TGTGCCAGCAGCTTGGCGGGAGGTCCAGAGACCCAGTACTTC. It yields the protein CASSLAGGPETQYF.

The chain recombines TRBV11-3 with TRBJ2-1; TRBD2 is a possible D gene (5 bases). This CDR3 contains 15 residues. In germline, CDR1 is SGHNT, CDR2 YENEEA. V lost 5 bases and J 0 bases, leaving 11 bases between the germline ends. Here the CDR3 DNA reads TGTGCCAGCAGCCCCAGACGGGGCTCCTACAATGAGCAGTTCTTC. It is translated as CASSPRRGSYNEQFF.

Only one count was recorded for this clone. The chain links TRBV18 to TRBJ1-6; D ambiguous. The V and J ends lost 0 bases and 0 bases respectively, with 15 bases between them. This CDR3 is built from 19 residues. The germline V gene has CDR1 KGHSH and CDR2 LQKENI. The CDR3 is CASSPPNGVPSSYNSPLHF. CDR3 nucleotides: TGTGCCAGCTCACCACCGAACGGGGTTCCGAGCTCCTATAATTCACCCCTCCACTTT.

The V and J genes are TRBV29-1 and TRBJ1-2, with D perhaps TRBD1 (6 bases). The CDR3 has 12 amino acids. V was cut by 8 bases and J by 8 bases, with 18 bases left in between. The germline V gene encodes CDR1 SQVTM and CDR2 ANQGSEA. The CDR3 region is CSFSEGGRGYTF. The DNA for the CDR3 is TGCAGCTTTAGCGAGGGGGGTAGAGGCTACACCTTC.

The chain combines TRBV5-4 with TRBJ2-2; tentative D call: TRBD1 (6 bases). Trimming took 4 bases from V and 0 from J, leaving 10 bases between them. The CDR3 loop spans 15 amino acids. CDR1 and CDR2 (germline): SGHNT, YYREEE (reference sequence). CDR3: CASSVGQSNTGELFF. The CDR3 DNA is TGTGCCAGCAGCGTCGGACAGTCGAACACCGGGGAGCTGTTTTTT. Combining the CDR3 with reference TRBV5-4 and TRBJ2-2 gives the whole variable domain ETGVTQSPTHLIKTRGQQVTLRCSSQSGHNTVSWYQQALGQGPQFIFQYYREEENGRGNFPPRFSGLQFPNYSSELNVNALELDDSALYLCASSVGQSNTGELFFGEGSRLTVL.

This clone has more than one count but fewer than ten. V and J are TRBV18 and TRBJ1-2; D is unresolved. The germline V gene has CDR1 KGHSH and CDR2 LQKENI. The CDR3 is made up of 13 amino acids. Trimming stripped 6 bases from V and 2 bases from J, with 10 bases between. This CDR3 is CASSDNGNYGYTF. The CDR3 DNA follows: TGTGCCAGCTCCGACAATGGGAACTATGGCTACACCTTC.

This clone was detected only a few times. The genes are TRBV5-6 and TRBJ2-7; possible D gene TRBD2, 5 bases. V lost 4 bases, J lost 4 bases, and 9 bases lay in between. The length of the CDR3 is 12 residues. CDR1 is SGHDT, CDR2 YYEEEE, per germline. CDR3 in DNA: TGTGCCAGCAGCCCCGGCGGGTACGAGCAGTACTTC. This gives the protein CASSPGGYEQYF.

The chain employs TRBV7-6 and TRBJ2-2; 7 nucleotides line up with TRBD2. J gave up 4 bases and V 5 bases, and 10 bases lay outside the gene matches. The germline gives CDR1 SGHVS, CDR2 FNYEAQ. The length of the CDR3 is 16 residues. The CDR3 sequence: CASSPRASGATGELFF. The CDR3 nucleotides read TGTGCCAGCAGCCCCCGGGCTAGCGGCGCCACCGGGGAGCTGTTTTTT.

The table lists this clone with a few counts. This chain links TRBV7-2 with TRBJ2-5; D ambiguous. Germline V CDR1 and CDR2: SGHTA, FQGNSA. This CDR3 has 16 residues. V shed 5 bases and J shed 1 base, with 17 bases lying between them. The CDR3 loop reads CASSLNAAPTQETQYF. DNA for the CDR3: TGTGCCAGCAGCCTGAATGCGGCCCCAACCCAAGAGACCCAGTACTTC.

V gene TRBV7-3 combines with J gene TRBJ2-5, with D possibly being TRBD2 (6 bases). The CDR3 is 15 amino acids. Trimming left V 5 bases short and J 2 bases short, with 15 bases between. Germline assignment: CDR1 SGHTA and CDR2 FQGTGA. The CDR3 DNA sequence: TGTGCCAGCAGCCAGGCGGGGACTCCACAAGAGACCCAGTACTTC. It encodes CASSQAGTPQETQYF.

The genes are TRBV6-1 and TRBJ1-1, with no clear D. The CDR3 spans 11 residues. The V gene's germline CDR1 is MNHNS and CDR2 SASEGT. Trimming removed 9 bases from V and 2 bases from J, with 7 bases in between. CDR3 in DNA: TGTGCCAGTCGGCTTAACACTGAAGCTTTCTTT. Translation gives CASRLNTEAFF.

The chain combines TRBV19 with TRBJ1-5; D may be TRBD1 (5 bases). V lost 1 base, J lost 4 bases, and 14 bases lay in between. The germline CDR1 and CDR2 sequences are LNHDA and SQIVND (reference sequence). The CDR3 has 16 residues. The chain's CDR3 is CASSIGARDENQPQHF. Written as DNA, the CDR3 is TGTGCCAGTAGTATAGGGGCTCGGGACGAAAATCAGCCCCAGCATTTT. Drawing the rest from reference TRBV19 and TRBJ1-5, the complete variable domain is DGGITQSPKYLFRKEGQNVTLSCEQNLNHDAMYWYRQDPGQGLRLIYYSQIVNDFQKGDIAEGYSVSREKKESFPLTVTSAQKNPTAFYLCASSIGARDENQPQHFGDGTRLSIL.

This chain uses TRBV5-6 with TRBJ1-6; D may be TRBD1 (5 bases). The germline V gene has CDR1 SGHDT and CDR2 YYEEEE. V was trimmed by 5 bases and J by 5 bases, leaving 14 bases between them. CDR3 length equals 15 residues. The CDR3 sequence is CASSFDRRDNSPLHF. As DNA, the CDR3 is TGTGCCAGCAGTTTTGACAGAAGAGATAATTCACCCCTCCACTTT.

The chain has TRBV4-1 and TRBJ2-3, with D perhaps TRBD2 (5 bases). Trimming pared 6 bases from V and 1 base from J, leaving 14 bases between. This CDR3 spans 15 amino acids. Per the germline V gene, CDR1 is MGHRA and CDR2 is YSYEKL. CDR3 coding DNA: TGCGCCAGCAGTGTGAGGGTCCAGGGCACAGATACGCAGTATTTT. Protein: CASSVRVQGTDTQYF.

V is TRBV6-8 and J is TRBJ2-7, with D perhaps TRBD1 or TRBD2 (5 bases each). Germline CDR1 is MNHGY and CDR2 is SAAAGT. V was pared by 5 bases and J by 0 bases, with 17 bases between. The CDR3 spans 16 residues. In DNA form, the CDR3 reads TGTGCCAGCAGTACAATTCCGGGACCCAGCTCCTACGAGCAGTACTTC. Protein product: CASSTIPGPSSYEQYF.

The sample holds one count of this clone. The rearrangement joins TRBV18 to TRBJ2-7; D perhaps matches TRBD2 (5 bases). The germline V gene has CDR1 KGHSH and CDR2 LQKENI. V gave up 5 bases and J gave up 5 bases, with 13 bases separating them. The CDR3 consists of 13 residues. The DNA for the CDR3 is TGTGCCAGCTCATTTGAGGGTGAGAACGAGCAGTACTTC. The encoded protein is CASSFEGENEQYF.

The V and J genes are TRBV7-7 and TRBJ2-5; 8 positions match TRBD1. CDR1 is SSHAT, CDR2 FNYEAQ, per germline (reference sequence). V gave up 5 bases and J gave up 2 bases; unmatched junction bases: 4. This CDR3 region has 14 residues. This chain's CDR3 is CASSQRQGQETQYF. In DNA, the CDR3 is TGTGCCAGCAGCCAACGACAGGGGCAAGAGACCCAGTACTTC.

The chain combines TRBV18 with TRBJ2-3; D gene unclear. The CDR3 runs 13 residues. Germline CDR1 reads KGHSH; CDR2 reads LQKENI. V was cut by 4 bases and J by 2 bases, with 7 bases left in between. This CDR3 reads CASSQVITDTQYF. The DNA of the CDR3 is TGTGCCAGCTCACAGGTTATCACAGATACGCAGTATTTT.

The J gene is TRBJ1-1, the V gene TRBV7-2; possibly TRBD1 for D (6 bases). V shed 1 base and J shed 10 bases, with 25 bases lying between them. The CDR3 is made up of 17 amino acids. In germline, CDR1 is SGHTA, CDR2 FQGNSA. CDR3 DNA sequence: TGTGCCAGCAGCTTAGATAGGGACCCGGGACACAGTACGTTAGCTTTCTTT. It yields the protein CASSLDRDPGHSTLAFF.

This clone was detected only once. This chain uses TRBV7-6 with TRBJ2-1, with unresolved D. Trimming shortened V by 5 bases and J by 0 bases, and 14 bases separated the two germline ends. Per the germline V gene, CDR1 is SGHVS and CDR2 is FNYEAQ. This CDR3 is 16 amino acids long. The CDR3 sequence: CASSQRRGSSYNEQFF. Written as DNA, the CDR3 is TGTGCCAGCAGCCAGCGCCGCGGCAGCTCCTACAATGAGCAGTTCTTC.

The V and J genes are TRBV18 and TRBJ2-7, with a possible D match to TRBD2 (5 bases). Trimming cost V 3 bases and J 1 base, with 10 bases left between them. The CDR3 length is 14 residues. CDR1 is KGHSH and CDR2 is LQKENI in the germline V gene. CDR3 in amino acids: CASSPPAGSYEQYF. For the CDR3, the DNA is TGTGCCAGCTCACCTCCGGCGGGTTCCTACGAGCAGTACTTC. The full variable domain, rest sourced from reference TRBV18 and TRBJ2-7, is NAGVMQNPRHLVRRRGQEARLRCSPMKGHSHVYWYRQLPEEGLKFMVYLQKENIIDESGMPKERFSAEFPKEGPSILRIQQVVRGDSAAYFCASSPPAGSYEQYFGPGTRLTVT.

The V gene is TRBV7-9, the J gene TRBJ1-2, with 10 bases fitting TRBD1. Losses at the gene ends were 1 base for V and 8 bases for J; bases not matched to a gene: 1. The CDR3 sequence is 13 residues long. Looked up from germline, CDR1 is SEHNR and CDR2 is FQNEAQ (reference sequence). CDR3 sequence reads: CASSLGQGAGYTF. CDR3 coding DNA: TGTGCCAGCAGCTTAGGACAGGGGGCCGGCTACACCTTC.

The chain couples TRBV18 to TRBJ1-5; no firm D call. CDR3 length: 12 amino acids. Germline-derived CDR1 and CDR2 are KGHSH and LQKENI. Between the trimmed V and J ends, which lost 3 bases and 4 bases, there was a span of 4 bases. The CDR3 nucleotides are TGTGCCAGCTCACCTCAGAATCAGCCCCAGCATTTT. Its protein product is CASSPQNQPQHF.